This paragraph reports one T cell receptor (beta chain). Data came from immunoSEQ multiplex PCR; TCRdb stores just in-frame clones and leaves some out. The data hold about 6,600 clones, with approximately 91% observed a single time. This sample was included in a study of tumor T cells in aggressive B-cell lymphoma. Trimming took off 4 bases at V and 0 bases at J, with 10 bases between the two ends. The CDR3 totals 15 residues. Germline V gene lookup returns CDR1 SNHLY and CDR2 FYNNEI. The J gene is TRBJ2-1, the V gene TRBV2; D ambiguous. The TCR sequence derives from an adult with diffuse large B cell lymphoma. Some clones in this sample may be carry-over from other donors' samples. Sequences were obtained from tumor tissue. The DNA for the CDR3 is TGTGCCAGCAGTGCGACTGAGAGCTCCTACAATGAGCAGTTCTTC. It yields the protein CASSATESSYNEQFF.